This record concerns one T cell receptor beta chain sequence. Its antigen is currently unknown. Expressed TCRB transcripts were sequenced, since all the RNA that had been isolated was reverse transcribed. TCRdb's copy holds only in-frame clones and misses some; the assay was immunoSEQ multiplex PCR. The repertoire holds around 500,000 clones, more than 9.5% seen once, with less than 0.06% in the top ten. The sample originates from a study of beta chain features in type 1 diabetes. Regarding the study as a whole: For cells with high TCR expression, cDNA sequencing could yield over-representation. Amplification by PCR could prefer shorter templates, with the same effect in patients and controls. Shorter TCRB CDR3s, moderately but significantly so, were found in Type 1 diabetes patients in all four CD4+ subsets.

The germline CDR1 and CDR2 sequences are KGHSH and LQKENI. The CDR3 is 14 residues long. V trimming: 3 bases; J trimming: 5 bases; junction bases outside the gene matches: 2. This receptor was taken from a woman aged 18 to 35 in good health. Source material: naive CD4+ T cells from blood. This chain uses TRBV18 with TRBJ2-1; 9 bases are shared with TRBD1. CDR3 nucleotides: TGTGCCAGCTCACCCTGGACAGGGGACAATGAGCAGTTCTTC. This sequence encodes CASSPWTGDNEQFF.